The entry below describes one T cell receptor (beta chain). Antigen specificity is unknown. The sample comes from a study of T-cell memory formation after mild COVID-19. Study-wide results and limits: Mainly in CM and EM were contracting CD4+ clones; CD8+ were in EMRA. Memory sampled before infection contained some responding clones, suggesting cross-reactive memory joined. Clones shrinking from day 15 to 85 showed even CD4/CD8 mixes; later expanders tilted CD4+.

Libraries for TCRalpha and TCRbeta carried sample barcodes and unique molecular identifiers via 5'RACE. TCRdb ran MiXCR on the 5' RACE reads and lists one entry per CDR3 protein. The sample lists about 320,000 distinct CDR3 sequences; roughly an eighth were seen once. The CDR3 is made up of 15 amino acids. Trimming removed 7 bases from V and 5 bases from J; junction bases left unmatched: 7. Germline V CDR1 and CDR2: SGHRS, YFSETQ. This chain joins TRBV5-1 and TRBJ2-3, with 13 nucleotides matching TRBD2. This TCR was sampled from a man between 18 and 29 years old who had mild COVID-19 (a few samples of this study predate the infection). Cell type and time point are not known. Sequenced: PBMCs or a T cell subset sorted from them (not recorded which). CDR3 protein: CASGTTSGGRDTQYF. The DNA of the CDR3 is TGCGCCAGCGGAACGACTAGCGGGGGGAGAGATACGCAGTATTTT.